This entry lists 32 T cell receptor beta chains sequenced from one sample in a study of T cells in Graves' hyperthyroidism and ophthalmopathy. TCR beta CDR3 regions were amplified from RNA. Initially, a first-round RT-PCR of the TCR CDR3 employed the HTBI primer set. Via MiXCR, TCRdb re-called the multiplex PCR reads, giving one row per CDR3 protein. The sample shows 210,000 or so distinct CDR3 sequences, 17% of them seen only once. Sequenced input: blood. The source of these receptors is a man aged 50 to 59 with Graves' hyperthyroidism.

CDR3 sequence: CATSRDVGSTGELFF. CDR3 DNA: TGTGCCACCAGCAGAGATGTGGGCTCAACCGGGGAGCTGTTTTTT. This sequence joins TRBV15 and TRBJ2-2; D not resolved. CDR1 and CDR2 (germline): LNHNV, YYDKDF (reference sequence). Trimming shortened V by 0 bases and J by 5 bases, and 10 bases separated the two germline ends. The CDR3 totals 15 residues.

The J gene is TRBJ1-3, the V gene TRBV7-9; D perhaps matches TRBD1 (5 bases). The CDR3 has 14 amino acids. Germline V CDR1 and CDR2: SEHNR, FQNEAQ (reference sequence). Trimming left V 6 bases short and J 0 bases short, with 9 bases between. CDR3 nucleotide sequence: TGTGCCAGCAGACCCGGGGCCTCTGGAAACACCATATATTTT. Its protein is CASRPGASGNTIYF.

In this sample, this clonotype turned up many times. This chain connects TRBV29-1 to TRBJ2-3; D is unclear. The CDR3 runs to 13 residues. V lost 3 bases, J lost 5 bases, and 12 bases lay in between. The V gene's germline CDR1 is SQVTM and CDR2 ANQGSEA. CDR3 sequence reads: CSVEMGIGDTQYF. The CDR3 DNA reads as TGCAGCGTTGAGATGGGGATAGGAGATACGCAGTATTTT.

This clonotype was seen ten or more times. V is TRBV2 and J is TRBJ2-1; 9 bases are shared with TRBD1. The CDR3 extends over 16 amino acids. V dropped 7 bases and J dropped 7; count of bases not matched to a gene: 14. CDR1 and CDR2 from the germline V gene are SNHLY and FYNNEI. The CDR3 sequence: CASNGGGTGLRNEQFF. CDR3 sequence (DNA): TGTGCCAGCAATGGAGGAGGGACAGGGTTGCGGAATGAGCAGTTCTTC.

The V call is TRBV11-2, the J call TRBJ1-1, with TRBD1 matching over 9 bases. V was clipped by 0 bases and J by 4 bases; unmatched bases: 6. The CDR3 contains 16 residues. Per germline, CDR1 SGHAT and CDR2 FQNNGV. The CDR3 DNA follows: TGTGCCAGCAGCTTAGACGCGACAGGGGGGAGCACTGAAGCTTTCTTT. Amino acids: CASSLDATGGSTEAFF.

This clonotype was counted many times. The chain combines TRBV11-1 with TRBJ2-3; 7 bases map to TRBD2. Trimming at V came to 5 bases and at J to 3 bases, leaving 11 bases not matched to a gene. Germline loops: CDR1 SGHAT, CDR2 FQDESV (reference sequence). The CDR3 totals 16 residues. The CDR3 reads CASSKQAGEITDTQYF. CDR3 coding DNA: TGTGCCAGCAGCAAGCAGGCGGGAGAGATAACAGATACGCAGTATTTT.

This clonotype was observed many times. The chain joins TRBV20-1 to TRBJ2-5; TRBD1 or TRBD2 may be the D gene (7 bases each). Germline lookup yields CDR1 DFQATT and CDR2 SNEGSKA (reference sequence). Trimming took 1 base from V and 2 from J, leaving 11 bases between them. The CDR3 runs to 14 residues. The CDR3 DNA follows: TGCAGTGCTAGAGGGGGGGGACAGCAAGAGACCCAGTACTTC. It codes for CSARGGGQQETQYF.

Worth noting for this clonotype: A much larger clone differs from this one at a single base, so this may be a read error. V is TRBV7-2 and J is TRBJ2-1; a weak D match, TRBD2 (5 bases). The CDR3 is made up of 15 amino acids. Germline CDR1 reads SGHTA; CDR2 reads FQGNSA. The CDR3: CASNLGRGQYNEQFF. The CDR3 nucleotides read TGTGCCAGCAACTTAGGTCGCGGGCAGTACAATGAGCAGTTCTTC. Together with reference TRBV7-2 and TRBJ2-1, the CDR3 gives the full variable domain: GAGVSQSPSNKVTEKGKDVELRCDPISGHTALYWYRQSLGQGLEFLIYFQGNSAPDKSGLPSDRFSAERTGGSVSTLTIQRTQQEDSAVYLCASNLGRGQYNEQFFGPGTRLTVL.

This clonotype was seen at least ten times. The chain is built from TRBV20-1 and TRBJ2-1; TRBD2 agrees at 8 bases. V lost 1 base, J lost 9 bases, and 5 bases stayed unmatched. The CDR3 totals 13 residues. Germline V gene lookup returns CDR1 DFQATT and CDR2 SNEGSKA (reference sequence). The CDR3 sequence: CSARVSGSGEQFF. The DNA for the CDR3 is TGCAGTGCTAGAGTAAGCGGGAGCGGTGAGCAGTTCTTC.

The CDR3 DNA reads as TGTGCCAGCAGACGCGCAGGGGGGCTTAACTATGGCTACACCTTC. Amino acid sequence: CASRRAGGLNYGYTF. This sequence joins TRBV11-2 and TRBJ1-2; 7 bases are shared with TRBD1. The CDR3 loop spans 15 amino acids. Germline lookup yields CDR1 SGHAT and CDR2 FQNNGV. The V and J ends lost 6 bases and 1 base, in that order; junction bases with no gene match: 8.

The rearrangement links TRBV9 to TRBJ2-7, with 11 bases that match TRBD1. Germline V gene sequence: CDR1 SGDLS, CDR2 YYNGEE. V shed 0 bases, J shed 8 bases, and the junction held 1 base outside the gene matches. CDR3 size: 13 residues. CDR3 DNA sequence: TGTGCCAGCAGCGTAGGGACAGGGGGCCAGCAGTACTTC. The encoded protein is CASSVGTGGQQYF.

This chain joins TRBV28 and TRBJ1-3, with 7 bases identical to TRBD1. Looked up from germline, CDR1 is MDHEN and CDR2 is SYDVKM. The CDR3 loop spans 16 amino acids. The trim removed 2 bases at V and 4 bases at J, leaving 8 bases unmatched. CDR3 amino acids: CASSLGTELQGNTIYF. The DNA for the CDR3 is TGTGCCAGCAGTTTAGGGACAGAGCTCCAAGGAAACACCATATATTTT. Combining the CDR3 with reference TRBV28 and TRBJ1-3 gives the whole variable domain DVKVTQSSRYLVKRTGEKVFLECVQDMDHENMFWYRQDPGLGLRLIYFSYDVKMKEKGDIPEGYSVSREKKERFSLILESASTNQTSMYLCASSLGTELQGNTIYFGEGSWLTVV.

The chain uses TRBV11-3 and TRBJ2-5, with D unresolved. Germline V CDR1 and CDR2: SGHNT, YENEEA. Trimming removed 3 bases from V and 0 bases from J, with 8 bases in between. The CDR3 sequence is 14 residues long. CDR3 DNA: TGTGCCAGCAGCTTTCTCCGGAACCAAGAGACCCAGTACTTC. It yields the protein CASSFLRNQETQYF.

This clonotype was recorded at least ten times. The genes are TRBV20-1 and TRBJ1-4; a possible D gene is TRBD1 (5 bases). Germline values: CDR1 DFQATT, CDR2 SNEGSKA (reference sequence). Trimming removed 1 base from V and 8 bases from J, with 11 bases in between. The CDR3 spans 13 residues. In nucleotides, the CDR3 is TGCAGTGCTAGAGGGGGGAGTGAGGAAAAACTGTTTTTT. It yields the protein CSARGGSEEKLFF.

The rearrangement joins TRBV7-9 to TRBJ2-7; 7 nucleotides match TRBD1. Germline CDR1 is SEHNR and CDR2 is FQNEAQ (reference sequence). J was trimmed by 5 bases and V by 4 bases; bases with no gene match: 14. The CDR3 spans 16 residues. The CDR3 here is CASSSLVPDRLHEQYF. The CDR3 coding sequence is TGTGCCAGCAGCTCATTGGTTCCGGACAGGCTGCACGAGCAGTACTTC.

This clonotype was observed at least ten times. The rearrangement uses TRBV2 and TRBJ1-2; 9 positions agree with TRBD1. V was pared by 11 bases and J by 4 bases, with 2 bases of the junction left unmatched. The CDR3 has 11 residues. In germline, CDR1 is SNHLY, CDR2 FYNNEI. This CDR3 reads CAGTGIYGYTF. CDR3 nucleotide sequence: TGTGCCGGGACAGGGATCTATGGCTACACCTTC.

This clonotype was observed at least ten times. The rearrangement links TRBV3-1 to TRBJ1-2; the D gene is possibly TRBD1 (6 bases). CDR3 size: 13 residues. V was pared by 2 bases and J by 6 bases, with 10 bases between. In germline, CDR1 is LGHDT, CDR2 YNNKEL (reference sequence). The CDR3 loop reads CASSQLQGHGYTF. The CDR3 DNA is TGTGCCAGCAGCCAACTACAGGGCCATGGCTACACCTTC.

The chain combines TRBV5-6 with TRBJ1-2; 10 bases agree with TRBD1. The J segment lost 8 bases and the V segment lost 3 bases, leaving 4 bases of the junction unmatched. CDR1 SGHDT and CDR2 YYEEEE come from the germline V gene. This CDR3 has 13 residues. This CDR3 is CASSWDRGGGYTF. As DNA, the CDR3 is TGTGCCAGCAGCTGGGACAGGGGCGGCGGCTACACCTTC. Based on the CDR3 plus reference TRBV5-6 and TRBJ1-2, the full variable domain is DAGVTQSPTHLIKTRGQQVTLRCSPKSGHDTVSWYQQALGQGPQFIFQYYEEEERQRGNFPDRFSGHQFPNYSSELNVNALLLGDSALYLCASSWDRGGGYTFGSGTRLTVV.

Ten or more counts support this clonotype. The CDR3 nucleotides read TGTGCCAGCAGCAACCCGAGGGGATATTATCCAGAGACCCAGTACTTC. This sequence encodes CASSNPRGYYPETQYF. The rearrangement links TRBV7-2 to TRBJ2-5; D could derive from TRBD1 or TRBD2 (5 bases each). With 5 bases removed from V and 4 bases from J, the gap between germline ends came to 20 bases. Germline V gene sequence: CDR1 SGHTA, CDR2 FQGNSA. The CDR3 loop spans 16 amino acids.

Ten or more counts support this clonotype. The CDR3 is CASSPRSDGRAHEQYF. CDR3 sequence (DNA): TGTGCCAGCAGTCCCCGGAGTGACGGGAGGGCCCACGAGCAGTACTTC. The J gene is TRBJ2-7, the V gene TRBV12-3 or TRBV12-4, with 8 bases identical to TRBD2. This CDR3 is built from 16 residues. The V and J ends lost 5 bases and 5 bases, in that order; junction bases with no gene match: 14.

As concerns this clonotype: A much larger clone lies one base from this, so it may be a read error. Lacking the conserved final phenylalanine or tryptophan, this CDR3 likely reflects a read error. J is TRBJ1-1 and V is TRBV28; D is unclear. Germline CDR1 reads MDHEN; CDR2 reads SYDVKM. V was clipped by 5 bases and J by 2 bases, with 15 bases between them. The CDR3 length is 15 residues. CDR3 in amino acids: CASSPSSSQNTEAFS. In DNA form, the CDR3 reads TGTGCCAGCAGTCCCTCAAGTTCGCAAAACACTGAAGCTTTCTCT.

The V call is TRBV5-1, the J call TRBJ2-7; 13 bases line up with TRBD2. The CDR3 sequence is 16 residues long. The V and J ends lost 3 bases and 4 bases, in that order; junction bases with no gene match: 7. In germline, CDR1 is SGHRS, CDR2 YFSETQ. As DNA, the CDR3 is TGCGCCAGCAGCTCCAGGACTAGCGGGAGTGGGTACGAGCAGTACTTC. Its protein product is CASSSRTSGSGYEQYF.

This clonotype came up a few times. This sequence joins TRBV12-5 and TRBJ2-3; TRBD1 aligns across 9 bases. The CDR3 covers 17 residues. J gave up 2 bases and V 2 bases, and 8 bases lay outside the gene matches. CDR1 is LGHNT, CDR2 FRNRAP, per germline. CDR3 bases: TGTGCTAGTGGTTTGACTACAGGGGGCGCATTCACAGATACGCAGTATTTT. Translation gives CASGLTTGGAFTDTQYF.

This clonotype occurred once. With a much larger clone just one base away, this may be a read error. The CDR3 DNA reads as TGTGCCAGCAGTCCAGGACACGAATTTCAAGAGACCCAGTACTTC. This translates into CASSPGHEFQETQYF. The rearrangement uses TRBV12-3 or TRBV12-4 and TRBJ2-5, with a tentative D call TRBD1 (5 bases). V was shortened by 5 bases and J by 2 bases, with 15 bases between the two germline ends. CDR3 length equals 15 residues.

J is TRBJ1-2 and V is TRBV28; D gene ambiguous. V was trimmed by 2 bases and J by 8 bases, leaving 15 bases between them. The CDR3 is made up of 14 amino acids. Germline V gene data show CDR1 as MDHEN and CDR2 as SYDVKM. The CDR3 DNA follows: TGTGCCAGCAGTTTACCCGCCGGCCCCCAGGGCTACACCTTC. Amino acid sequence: CASSLPAGPQGYTF.

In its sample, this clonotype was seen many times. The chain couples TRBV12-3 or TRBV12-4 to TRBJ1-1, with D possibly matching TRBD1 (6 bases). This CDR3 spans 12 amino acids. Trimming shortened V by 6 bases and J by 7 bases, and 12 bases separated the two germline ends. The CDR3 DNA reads TGTGCCAGCAGAACAGGGTATAGTGAAGCTTTCTTT. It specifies CASRTGYSEAFF.

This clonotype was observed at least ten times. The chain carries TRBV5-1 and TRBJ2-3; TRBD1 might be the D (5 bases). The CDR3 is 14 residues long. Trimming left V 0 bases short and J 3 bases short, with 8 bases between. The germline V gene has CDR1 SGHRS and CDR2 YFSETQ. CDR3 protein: CASSLGQLTDTQYF. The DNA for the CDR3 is TGCGCCAGCAGCTTGGGACAGCTTACAGATACGCAGTATTTT.

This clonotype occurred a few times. The CDR3 DNA is TGTGCCACCAGTGAGACCCGGGGTTTGGAGACCCAGTACTTC. It is translated as CATSETRGLETQYF. The gene calls are TRBV24-1 and TRBJ2-5; D may be TRBD2 (5 bases). V gave up 4 bases and J gave up 5 bases, with 13 bases separating them. The CDR3 spans 14 residues. CDR1 and CDR2 from the germline V gene are KGHDR and SFDVKD.

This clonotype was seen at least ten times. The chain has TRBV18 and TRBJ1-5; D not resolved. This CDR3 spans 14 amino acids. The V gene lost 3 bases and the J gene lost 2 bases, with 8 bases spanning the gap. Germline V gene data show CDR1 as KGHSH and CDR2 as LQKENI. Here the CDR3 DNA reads TGTGCCAGCTCACCCCGGCCAGGCAATCAGCCCCAGCATTTT. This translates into CASSPRPGNQPQHF.

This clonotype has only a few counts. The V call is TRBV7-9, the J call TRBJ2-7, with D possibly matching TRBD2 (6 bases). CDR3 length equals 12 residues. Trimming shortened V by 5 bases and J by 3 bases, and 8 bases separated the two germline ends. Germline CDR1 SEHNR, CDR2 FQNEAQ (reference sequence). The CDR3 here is CASSNGGYEQYF. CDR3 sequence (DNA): TGTGCCAGCAGCAACGGGGGCTACGAGCAGTACTTC.

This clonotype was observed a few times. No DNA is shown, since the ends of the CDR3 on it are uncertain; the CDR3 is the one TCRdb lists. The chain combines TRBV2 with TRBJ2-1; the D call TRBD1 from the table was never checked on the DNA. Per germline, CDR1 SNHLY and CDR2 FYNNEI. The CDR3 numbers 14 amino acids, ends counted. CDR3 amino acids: CASILDTGGTEQFF.

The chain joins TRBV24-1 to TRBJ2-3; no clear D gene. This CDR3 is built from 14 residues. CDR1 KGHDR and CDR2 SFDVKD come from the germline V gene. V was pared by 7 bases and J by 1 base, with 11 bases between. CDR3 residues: CATSGESRTDTQYF. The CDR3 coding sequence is TGTGCCACCAGCGGTGAAAGCCGCACAGATACGCAGTATTTT.